The 11 T cell receptor beta chains presented below share a single source sample, sequenced in a study of blood T cell repertoires in COVID-19. Sequenced by immunoSEQ multiplex PCR; TCRdb stores in-frame clones only, minus some. The table has about 330,000 clones, nearly 90% seen once. The sequenced material came from PBMCs or T cells enriched from blood (not recorded which). The receptors shown here come from a woman aged 25 to 39 who had recovered from COVID-19.

The chain carries TRBV5-5 and TRBJ1-5; 7 nucleotides align to TRBD1. The CDR3 contains 13 residues. The V gene end was trimmed by 7 bases and the J gene end by 9 bases; junction bases not matched to a gene: 10. From germline, CDR1 is SGHKS and CDR2 YYEKEE (reference sequence). CDR3 bases: TGTGCCAGCGGAACCTCGACAGGGACGCCCCAGCATTTT. It specifies CASGTSTGTPQHF. Looking up the rest from reference TRBV5-5 and TRBJ1-5 gives the full variable domain: DAGVTQSPTHLIKTRGQQVTLRCSPISGHKSVSWYQQVLGQGPQFIFQYYEKEERGRGNFPDRFSARQFPNYSSELNVNALLLGDSALYLCASGTSTGTPQHFGDGTRLSIL.

V and J are TRBV6-5 and TRBJ1-1, with 9 bases identical to TRBD1. J lost 4 bases, V lost 4 bases, and 4 bases had no gene match. Germline CDR1 MNHEY, CDR2 SVGAGI. The length of the CDR3 is 14 residues. CDR3 in amino acids: CASSFTGGVTEAFF. CDR3 nucleotides: TGTGCCAGCAGTTTCACAGGGGGCGTCACTGAAGCTTTCTTT.

The chain is built from TRBV19 and TRBJ1-6, with 7 bases matching TRBD1. V shed 5 bases, J shed 9 bases, and the junction held 10 bases outside the gene matches. From germline, CDR1 is LNHDA and CDR2 SQIVND (reference sequence). The CDR3 loop spans 15 amino acids. The CDR3 nucleotides read TGTGCCAGTAGTGCGAGACAGGGCAATACTTCACCCCTCCACTTT. As protein: CASSARQGNTSPLHF.

The chain couples TRBV4-3 to TRBJ1-6; D ambiguous. This CDR3 is 14 amino acids long. CDR1 LGHNA and CDR2 YSLEER come from the germline V gene. The ends were cut back, 4 bases at V and 6 bases at J, with 10 bases in the middle. CDR3 residues: CASSPWARNSPLHF. For the CDR3, the DNA is TGCGCCAGCAGCCCCTGGGCCCGTAATTCACCCCTCCACTTT.

This clone was counted at least ten times. The chain couples TRBV5-4 to TRBJ2-3; 8 nucleotides agree with TRBD2. Germline CDR1 and CDR2: SGHNT and YYREEE (reference sequence). The CDR3 sequence is 16 residues long. With V trimmed by 4 bases and J by 3 bases, 10 bases remained unmatched. Here the CDR3 reads CASSPAAGGWTDTQYF. The CDR3 DNA reads as TGTGCCAGCAGCCCTGCGGCGGGGGGCTGGACAGATACGCAGTATTTT.

The chain has TRBV19 and TRBJ1-4, with TRBD1 identical over 9 bases. V lost 9 bases and J lost 6; bases outside the gene matches: 5. Per the germline V gene, CDR1 is LNHDA and CDR2 is SQIVND (reference sequence). CDR3 length equals 13 residues. CDR3 bases: TGTGCCAGCGGGACAGGGATGGATGAAAAACTGTTTTTT. The encoded protein is CASGTGMDEKLFF.

The V gene is TRBV6-5, the J gene TRBJ2-7; D perhaps matches TRBD2 (5 bases). Trimming removed 2 bases at V and 4 bases at J, with 9 bases between. CDR1 and CDR2 from the germline V gene are MNHEY and SVGAGI. The CDR3 totals 13 residues. The chain's CDR3 is CASSYPGGYEQYF. CDR3 nucleotide sequence: TGTGCCAGCAGTTACCCCGGCGGGTACGAGCAGTACTTC.

The genes are TRBV6-1 and TRBJ2-1, with TRBD2 as a possible D gene (5 bases). This CDR3 has 16 residues. Germline loops: CDR1 MNHNS, CDR2 SASEGT. Trimming removed 4 bases at V and 0 bases at J, with 13 bases between. CDR3 nucleotide sequence: TGTGCCAGCAGTGGGGAGCGGCTTAACTCCTACAATGAGCAGTTCTTC. Residues: CASSGERLNSYNEQFF.

V usage is TRBV7-2 and J usage is TRBJ1-1; D perhaps matches TRBD1 (5 bases). In germline, CDR1 is SGHTA, CDR2 FQGNSA. CDR3 length equals 16 residues. V shed 0 bases and J shed 4 bases, with 15 bases lying between them. Here the CDR3 DNA reads TGTGCCAGCAGCTTAGCGGCCGGCTTAGGGGCCACTGAAGCTTTCTTT. Translating it yields CASSLAAGLGATEAFF.

Details on this clone: A single base separates this from a much larger clone, so it may be a read error. No conserved phenylalanine or tryptophan ends this CDR3, so it is likely a read error. The V call is TRBV27, the J call TRBJ1-6; maybe TRBD1 (6 bases). This CDR3 contains 14 residues. Germline V gene lookup returns CDR1 MNHEY and CDR2 SMNVEV (reference sequence). V was clipped by 2 bases and J by 10 bases, with 12 bases between them. CDR3 residues: CASSLTGQGSPLHL. The CDR3 bases are TGTGCCAGCAGTTTAACGGGACAAGGGTCACCCCTCCACCTT.

The chain recombines TRBV7-9 with TRBJ1-1; D uncertain. CDR3 size: 12 residues. The V end was cut by 8 bases, the J end by 3 bases, with 10 bases between. Germline CDR1 SEHNR, CDR2 FQNEAQ (reference sequence). The CDR3 here is CASSKGDTEAFF. CDR3 nucleotide sequence: TGTGCCAGCTCTAAGGGAGACACTGAAGCTTTCTTT.